These 29 T cell receptor beta chains were all obtained from the same sample, sequenced in a study of cytomegalovirus exposure and HLA in healthy donors. With 60 Vbeta and 13 Jbeta primers, the PCR was carried out. Data came from immunoSEQ multiplex PCR; TCRdb stores just in-frame clones and leaves some out. The sample has approximately 59,000 clones; about 63% are singletons. Specimen: PBMCs. All receptors derive from a man in his forties in good health and CMV-seropositive.

The chain carries TRBV5-1 and TRBJ2-1; D call uncertain. This CDR3 comprises 14 residues. The V end lost 7 bases, the J end lost 0 bases, and 11 bases lay between the germline ends. Germline V CDR1 and CDR2: SGHRS, YFSETQ. CDR3 region: CASAVAGSYNEQFF. Written as DNA, the CDR3 is TGCGCCAGCGCCGTAGCCGGCTCCTACAATGAGCAGTTCTTC.

This clone was seen only a few times. The rearrangement joins TRBV23-1 to TRBJ2-7; 9 nucleotides agree with TRBD1. TRBV23-1 is sorted into the ORF group, with uncertain function. The V segment lost 7 bases and the J segment 1 base; nucleotides outside the gene matches: 8. The CDR3 contains 15 residues. The CDR3 here is CASNTQGARSYEQYF. The CDR3 nucleotides read TGCGCCAGCAACACACAGGGGGCGCGGTCCTACGAGCAGTACTTC.

In its sample, this clone was seen a few times. V gene TRBV7-2 combines with J gene TRBJ1-2, with 7 bases aligning to TRBD1. The CDR3 length is 15 residues. The germline gives CDR1 SGHTA, CDR2 FQGNSA. Losses at the gene ends were 5 bases for V and 3 bases for J; bases not matched to a gene: 9. Here the CDR3 DNA reads TGTGCCAGCAGCCCTGGACAGGAAGGGGACTATGGCTACACCTTC. This translates into CASSPGQEGDYGYTF.

The rearrangement links TRBV20-1 to TRBJ1-1, with a weak D call TRBD1 (6 bases). CDR1 and CDR2 from the germline V gene are DFQATT and SNEGSKA (reference sequence). There are 11 residues in the CDR3. Trimming pared 4 bases from V and 5 bases from J, leaving 8 bases between. This CDR3 reads CSATGTTEAFF. CDR3 sequence (DNA): TGCAGTGCTACCGGGACAACTGAAGCTTTCTTT.

The genes are TRBV2 and TRBJ2-5, with 12 bases lining up with TRBD2. Losses at the gene ends were 3 bases for V and 5 bases for J; bases not matched to a gene: 25. This CDR3 is 22 amino acids long. Germline V gene sequence: CDR1 SNHLY, CDR2 FYNNEI. In nucleotides, the CDR3 is TGTGCCAGCAGTGATAGGTTAGTCGTGACTAGCGGGAGAAGAAAGGCGCGGGAGACCCAGTACTTC. It codes for CASSDRLVVTSGRRKARETQYF.

V usage is TRBV15 and J usage is TRBJ2-1; D is perhaps TRBD2 (7 bases). This CDR3 is 16 amino acids long. CDR1 and CDR2 from the germline V gene are LNHNV and YYDKDF (reference sequence). Trimming removed 0 bases at V and 7 bases at J, with 16 bases between. The CDR3 loop reads CATSRDWGGGGNEQFF. DNA of the CDR3: TGTGCCACCAGCAGAGATTGGGGAGGGGGAGGAAATGAGCAGTTCTTC.

V and J are TRBV29-1 and TRBJ1-2; 9 bases fit TRBD1. V dropped 7 bases and J dropped 7; count of bases not matched to a gene: 10. CDR1 is SQVTM, CDR2 ANQGSEA, per germline. The CDR3 extends over 13 amino acids. The DNA for the CDR3 is TGCAGCGCAGACGGACAGGGGAAGACTGGCTACACCTTC. Translated: CSADGQGKTGYTF. Together with reference TRBV29-1 and TRBJ1-2, the CDR3 gives the full variable domain: SAVISQKPSRDICQRGTSLTIQCQVDSQVTMMFWYRQQPGQSLTLIATANQGSEATYESGFVIDKFPISRPNLTFSTLTVSNMSPEDSSIYLCSADGQGKTGYTFGSGTRLTVV.

V usage is TRBV4-2 and J usage is TRBJ1-2; the match to TRBD1 covers 8 bases. Losses at the gene ends were 0 bases for V and 2 bases for J; bases not matched to a gene: 5. Per germline, CDR1 LGHNA and CDR2 YNFKEQ. The length of the CDR3 is 16 residues. CDR3 in amino acids: CASSQEGGQDNYGYTF. DNA of the CDR3: TGTGCCAGCAGCCAAGAAGGGGGACAGGACAACTATGGCTACACCTTC.

The chain couples TRBV27 to TRBJ2-7; a weak D match, TRBD2 (6 bases). Germline loops: CDR1 MNHEY, CDR2 SMNVEV (reference sequence). V was cut by 3 bases and J by 7 bases, with 16 bases left in between. The CDR3 sequence is 14 residues long. The CDR3 DNA sequence: TGTGCCAGCAGTTTCGGGGGTAGTTCGGGGGAGCAGTACTTC. Residues: CASSFGGSSGEQYF.

V is TRBV10-2 and J is TRBJ2-3; D is unresolved. The CDR3 is made up of 14 amino acids. The V end was cut by 7 bases, the J end by 1 base, with 12 bases between. CDR1 WSHSY and CDR2 SAAADI come from the germline V gene. CDR3 loop: CASIERLGTDTQYF. Here the CDR3 DNA reads TGCGCCAGCATAGAGAGGCTGGGCACAGATACGCAGTATTTT.

V gene TRBV7-2 combines with J gene TRBJ2-7, with a tentative D call TRBD1 (6 bases). The CDR3 consists of 15 residues. V lost 0 bases to trimming and J lost 4 bases, with 13 bases between them. Germline V gene lookup returns CDR1 SGHTA and CDR2 FQGNSA. CDR3 coding DNA: TGTGCCAGCAGCTTAGCGCAGGGGATGCTGTACGAGCAGTACTTC. Amino acid sequence: CASSLAQGMLYEQYF. The full variable domain, rest sourced from reference TRBV7-2 and TRBJ2-7, is GAGVSQSPSNKVTEKGKDVELRCDPISGHTALYWYRQSLGQGLEFLIYFQGNSAPDKSGLPSDRFSAERTGGSVSTLTIQRTQQEDSAVYLCASSLAQGMLYEQYFGPGTRLTVT.

J is TRBJ2-1 and V is TRBV2, with TRBD2 matching over 16 bases. V shed 5 bases and J 14 bases; nucleotides not matched to a gene: 6. The CDR3 runs to 14 residues. Germline values: CDR1 SNHLY, CDR2 FYNNEI. CDR3 in DNA: TGTGCCAGCAGTAAGGGACTAGCGGGAGGGGGGGAGTTCTTC. Protein product: CASSKGLAGGGEFF.

The CDR3, as DNA: TGTGCCAGCAGCCAGGACACTTCTAGATCCATTCAGCCCCAGCATTTT. Translated: CASSQDTSRSIQPQHF. This rearrangement joins TRBV4-2 to TRBJ1-5; possibly TRBD1 for D (5 bases). CDR3 length: 16 residues. Between the trimmed V and J ends, which lost 3 bases and 6 bases, there was a span of 18 bases. CDR1 is LGHNA, CDR2 YNFKEQ, per germline.

The chain joins TRBV2 to TRBJ2-3, with 9 bases that match TRBD2. V lost 4 bases, J lost 5 bases, and 28 bases stayed unmatched. CDR1 and CDR2 (germline): SNHLY, FYNNEI. The CDR3 is 22 amino acids. CDR3: CASSAGFRWDGKAGGGGDTQYF. As DNA, the CDR3 is TGTGCCAGCAGTGCCGGATTCAGATGGGACGGAAAAGCGGGGGGCGGTGGAGATACGCAGTATTTT.

The V call is TRBV19, the J call TRBJ2-4; D gene unclear. This CDR3 has 14 residues. The V and J ends lost 5 bases and 0 bases respectively, with 8 bases between them. Germline V CDR1 and CDR2: LNHDA, SQIVND (reference sequence). CDR3 sequence reads: CASSPNIAKNIQYF. The CDR3 bases are TGTGCCAGTAGTCCGAACATAGCCAAAAACATTCAGTACTTC.

The V and J genes are TRBV7-9 and TRBJ2-5; TRBD1 matches at 7 bases. This CDR3 spans 15 amino acids. The germline V gene has CDR1 SEHNR and CDR2 FQNEAQ (reference sequence). The J segment lost 5 bases and the V segment lost 5 bases, leaving 11 bases of the junction unmatched. The CDR3 loop reads CASSPPQGPLETQYF. CDR3 sequence (DNA): TGTGCCAGCAGCCCACCACAGGGGCCTCTGGAGACCCAGTACTTC.

V and J are TRBV5-1 and TRBJ1-2; 8 bases agree with TRBD1. The length of the CDR3 is 14 residues. The V and J ends lost 3 bases and 10 bases, in that order; junction bases with no gene match: 11. Germline CDR1 reads SGHRS; CDR2 reads YFSETQ. The chain's CDR3 is CASSSYPKTGAYTF. The DNA for the CDR3 is TGCGCCAGCAGCTCCTACCCAAAGACAGGGGCCTACACCTTC.

The rearrangement joins TRBV6-6 to TRBJ1-1; D is possibly TRBD1 (5 bases). Trimming took 6 bases from V and 5 from J, leaving 16 bases between them. The germline gives CDR1 MNHNY, CDR2 SVGAGI (reference sequence). This CDR3 has 14 amino acids. In nucleotides, the CDR3 is TGTGCCAGCAGGAAAGACAGAGTTGCTACTGAAGCTTTCTTT. Amino acid sequence: CASRKDRVATEAFF.

In this sample, this clone turned up once. The rearrangement joins TRBV9 to TRBJ2-1; 10 bases are shared with TRBD2. Looked up from germline, CDR1 is SGDLS and CDR2 is YYNGEE. This CDR3 contains 17 residues. V lost 0 bases and J lost 10; bases outside the gene matches: 13. CDR3 nucleotide sequence: TGTGCCAGCAGCGTAGAACTAGCGGGAAATCCAGGTGGGGAGCAGTTCTTC. It encodes CASSVELAGNPGGEQFF. The complete variable domain, with remaining parts taken from reference TRBV9 and TRBJ2-1, reads DSGVTQTPKHLITATGQRVTLRCSPRSGDLSVYWYQQSLDQGLQFLIQYYNGEERAKGNILERFSAQQFPDLHSELNLSSLELGDSALYFCASSVELAGNPGGEQFFGPGTRLTVL.

The chain recombines TRBV10-3 with TRBJ2-5; D call uncertain. The CDR3 totals 12 residues. The germline V gene has CDR1 ENHRY and CDR2 SYGVKD. Trimming stripped 2 bases from V and 5 bases from J, with 6 bases between. The CDR3 DNA follows: TGTGCCATCAGTGAGATCGGGGAGACCCAGTACTTC. Translating gives CAISEIGETQYF.

This chain joins TRBV7-6 and TRBJ1-1; D is unclear. Trimming pared 0 bases from V and 7 bases from J, leaving 15 bases between. This CDR3 comprises 15 residues. Germline assignment: CDR1 SGHVS and CDR2 FNYEAQ. As DNA, the CDR3 is TGTGCCAGCAGCTTAGCGATGGCCGGGGAGAGTGAAGCTTTCTTT. Protein product: CASSLAMAGESEAFF.

This clone showed up just once. The V and J genes are TRBV1 and TRBJ2-4; TRBD2 is the table's D call, not checked against the DNA. TRBV1 is annotated as a pseudogene. CDR3 length: 19 amino acids. The CDR3 DNA sequence: TGCACCAGCAGACGAATCTCCTGGGCGGGGGGCCGGGGCAAAAACATTCAGTACTTC. It specifies CTSRRISWAGGRGKNIQYF.

The sample holds a few counts of this clone. This chain uses TRBV6-5 with TRBJ1-6; 7 bases are shared with TRBD1. The junction had 1 base not matched to a gene; V was cut back by 2 bases and J by 0 bases. This CDR3 has 16 residues. CDR1 is MNHEY, CDR2 SVGAGI, per germline. CDR3 DNA sequence: TGTGCCAGCAGTTACGGGACAGTCTCCTATAATTCACCCCTCCACTTT. This translates into CASSYGTVSYNSPLHF.

The chain joins TRBV29-1 to TRBJ1-2, with D maybe TRBD1 (6 bases). V lost 3 bases to trimming and J lost 4 bases, with 15 bases between them. Germline CDR1 SQVTM, CDR2 ANQGSEA. The length of the CDR3 is 14 residues. CDR3 amino acids: CSVDRSGGSYGYTF. The CDR3 DNA is TGCAGCGTTGATCGTTCGGGGGGCAGCTATGGCTACACCTTC.

This clone turned up a few times. V is TRBV5-4 and J is TRBJ1-1; 7 nucleotides agree with TRBD1. There are 16 residues in the CDR3. The germline V gene has CDR1 SGHNT and CDR2 YYREEE (reference sequence). Trimming cost V 4 bases and J 1 base; bases outside gene matches: 10. CDR3 nucleotide sequence: TGTGCCAGCAGCCGAGGAGGGGGCAGAGAGAACACTGAAGCTTTCTTT. Translated: CASSRGGGRENTEAFF.

The sample holds a few counts of this clone. The chain uses TRBV5-1 and TRBJ1-1; 7 nucleotides agree with TRBD1. Germline CDR1 is SGHRS and CDR2 is YFSETQ. The CDR3 loop spans 15 amino acids. The V and J ends lost 4 bases and 0 bases, in that order; junction bases with no gene match: 6. The CDR3 loop is CASSATTGVNTEAFF. In DNA form, the CDR3 reads TGCGCCAGCAGCGCTACAACAGGGGTGAACACTGAAGCTTTCTTT.

V and J are TRBV6-6 and TRBJ1-4; weak D call: TRBD1 (6 bases). The CDR3 loop spans 14 amino acids. Germline V gives CDR1 MNHNY, CDR2 SVGAGI (reference sequence). V lost 6 bases, J lost 6 bases, and 14 bases lay in between. Written as DNA, the CDR3 is TGTGCCAGCAGAAAGGGGGGGGCGGATGAAAAACTGTTTTTT. Translated, it gives CASRKGGADEKLFF.

The chain links TRBV7-6 to TRBJ1-2; 10 bases line up with TRBD1. The CDR3 totals 14 residues. Germline CDR1 SGHVS, CDR2 FNYEAQ. V shed 6 bases and J 7 bases; nucleotides not matched to a gene: 8. Written as DNA, the CDR3 is TGTGCCAGCAGTCTGACAGGGGGCGCGAGTGGCTACACCTTC. Translation gives CASSLTGGASGYTF.

J is TRBJ2-5 and V is TRBV6-4, with 8 bases aligning to TRBD2. CDR1 is MRHNA, CDR2 SNTAGT, per germline. V gave up 6 bases and J gave up 9 bases; unmatched junction bases: 3. CDR3 length equals 11 residues. CDR3 sequence: CASSAGGAQYF. The CDR3, as DNA: TGTGCCAGCAGCGCGGGGGGCGCCCAGTACTTC.